Shown below are 5 T cell receptor beta chains from a single sample sequenced in a study of HIV-infected patients and healthy controls. cDNA was made from 500 ng RNA using alpha and beta constant primers. Separate chain-specific third strand synthesis with multiplexing indices produced the alpha and beta libraries. TCRdb redid the calling of the 5' RACE reads with MiXCR, one entry per CDR3 protein. Counted here are roughly 14,000 distinct CDR3 sequences, more than 10% occurring once; the ten biggest clones make up roughly 37%. Follow-up blood was drawn about 14 weeks, roughly three months, after antiretroviral therapy began. Whole blood was used without fractionation, so all unsorted peripheral T cells were included. The starting material was blood, obtained during antiretroviral therapy. These receptors were collected from an adult with HIV infection. The donor label of this sample is uncertain.

This clonotype was seen ten or more times. The chain carries TRBV20-1 and TRBJ2-5; 9 bases agree with TRBD1. The CDR3 is 17 amino acids. Germline V gene data show CDR1 as DFQATT and CDR2 as SNEGSKA (reference sequence). V shed 0 bases, J shed 1 base, and the junction held 9 bases outside the gene matches. The DNA of the CDR3 is TGCAGTGCTAGAGAGCGCCGGGACAGGGCAAGCCAAGAGACCCAGTACTTC. It translates to CSARERRDRASQETQYF.

This clonotype came up many times. CDR3 in amino acids: CASSLSLGSQETQYF. For the CDR3, the DNA is TGTGCCAGCAGCTTATCACTCGGGAGCCAAGAGACCCAGTACTTC. V is TRBV7-2 and J is TRBJ2-5, with a possible D match to TRBD2 (6 bases). V was clipped by 2 bases and J by 1 base, with 11 bases between them. CDR1 is SGHTA, CDR2 FQGNSA, per germline. CDR3 length: 15 amino acids.

On this clonotype itself: This may stem from a read error, because a much larger clone lies one nucleotide away. This chain uses TRBV7-2 with TRBJ2-5; 14 nucleotides agree with TRBD2. The CDR3 loop spans 18 amino acids. The germline CDR1 and CDR2 sequences are SGHTA and FQGNSA. The ends lost 4 bases at V and 3 bases at J; junction bases unmatched: 10. Here the CDR3 DNA reads TGTGCCAGCAGCTCCCGACTAGCGGGAGGGCCTCGGAAAGAGACCCAGTACTTC. Protein product: CASSSRLAGGPRKETQYF.

The chain links TRBV13 to TRBJ1-1, with D unclear. The CDR3 totals 14 residues. Germline values: CDR1 PRHDT, CDR2 FYEKMQ (reference sequence). V dropped 1 base and J dropped 2 bases, with 8 bases sitting between them. CDR3 DNA sequence: TGTGCCAGCAGCTTAGAAGGAGATAACACTGAAGCTTTCTTT. Translated, it gives CASSLEGDNTEAFF.

This clonotype was recorded at least ten times. This chain joins TRBV12-3 or TRBV12-4 and TRBJ2-5, with unresolved D. V was cut by 6 bases and J by 3 bases, with 8 bases left in between. CDR3 size: 12 residues. CDR3 sequence reads: CASRNTKETQYF. The DNA for the CDR3 is TGTGCCAGCAGAAACACGAAAGAGACCCAGTACTTC.